The 3 T cell receptor beta chains presented below share a single source sample, sequenced in a study of CD4 T cells in relation to SARS-CoV-2 and coronaviruses. These receptors have no known antigen. The assay was immunoSEQ multiplex PCR, and TCRdb's table has in-frame clones only and misses some. There are around 25,000 clones in the sample; approximately 82% occur only once, and 29% lies in the top ten. Unexposed donor CD4+ T cells date from 2011-2018, before the COVID-19 pandemic. After approximately 10 days of culture, CD4+ T cells were isolated. Sequences were obtained from CD4+ T cells from PBMCs, cultured in vitro. The receptors derive from a human donor in good health.

This chain connects TRBV10-2 to TRBJ1-5; the match to TRBD1 covers 7 bases. CDR1 and CDR2 (germline): WSHSY, SAAADI. CDR3 length: 13 residues. V lost 6 bases, J lost 1 base, and 0 bases stayed unmatched. The CDR3 bases are TGCGCCAGCAGACAGGGGAGCAATCAGCCCCAGCATTTT. It translates to CASRQGSNQPQHF.

In its sample, this clone was seen once. The V and J genes are TRBV7-9 and TRBJ1-5; D is possibly TRBD1 (6 bases). Trimming removed 3 bases from V and 1 base from J, with 16 bases in between. CDR1 is SEHNR, CDR2 FQNEAQ, per germline (reference sequence). There are 17 residues in the CDR3. The CDR3 DNA follows: TGTGCCAGCAGCTTTTTTCCCGGGACACAAAGCAATCAGCCCCAGCATTTT. Amino acids: CASSFFPGTQSNQPQHF. Complete variable domain (other parts from reference TRBV7-9 and TRBJ1-5): DTGVSQNPRHKITKRGQNVTFRCDPISEHNRLYWYRQTLGQGPEFLTYFQNEAQLEKSRLLSDRFSAERPKGSFSTLEIQRTEQGDSAMYLCASSFFPGTQSNQPQHFGDGTRLSIL.

CDR3 residues: CASSAPGQWTSGSRTDTQYF. The CDR3 DNA reads as TGTGCCAGCAGCGCCCCGGGACAGTGGACTAGCGGGAGTCGAACAGATACGCAGTATTTT. This chain connects TRBV9 to TRBJ2-3; 13 nucleotides agree with TRBD2. V shed 3 bases, J shed 3 bases, and the junction held 16 bases outside the gene matches. Germline V lookup: CDR1 SGDLS, CDR2 YYNGEE. The CDR3 is 20 amino acids.